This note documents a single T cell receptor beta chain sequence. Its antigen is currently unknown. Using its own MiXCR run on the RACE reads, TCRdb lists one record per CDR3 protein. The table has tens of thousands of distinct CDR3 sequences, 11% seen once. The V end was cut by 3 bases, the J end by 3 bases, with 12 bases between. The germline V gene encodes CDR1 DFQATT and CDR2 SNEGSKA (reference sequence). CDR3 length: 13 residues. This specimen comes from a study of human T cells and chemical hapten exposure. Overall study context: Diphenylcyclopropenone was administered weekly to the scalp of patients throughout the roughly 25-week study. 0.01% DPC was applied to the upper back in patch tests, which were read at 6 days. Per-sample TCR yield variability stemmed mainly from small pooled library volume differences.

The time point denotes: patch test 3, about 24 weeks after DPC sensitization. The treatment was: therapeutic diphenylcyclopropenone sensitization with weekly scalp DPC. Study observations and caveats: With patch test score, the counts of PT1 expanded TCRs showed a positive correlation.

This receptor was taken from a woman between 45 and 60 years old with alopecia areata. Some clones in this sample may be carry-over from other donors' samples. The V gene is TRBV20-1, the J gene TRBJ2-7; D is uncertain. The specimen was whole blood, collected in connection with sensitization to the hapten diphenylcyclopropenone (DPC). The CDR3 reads CSASSGTDYEQYF. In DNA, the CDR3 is TGCAGTGCTAGTTCCGGCACCGACTACGAGCAGTACTTC.